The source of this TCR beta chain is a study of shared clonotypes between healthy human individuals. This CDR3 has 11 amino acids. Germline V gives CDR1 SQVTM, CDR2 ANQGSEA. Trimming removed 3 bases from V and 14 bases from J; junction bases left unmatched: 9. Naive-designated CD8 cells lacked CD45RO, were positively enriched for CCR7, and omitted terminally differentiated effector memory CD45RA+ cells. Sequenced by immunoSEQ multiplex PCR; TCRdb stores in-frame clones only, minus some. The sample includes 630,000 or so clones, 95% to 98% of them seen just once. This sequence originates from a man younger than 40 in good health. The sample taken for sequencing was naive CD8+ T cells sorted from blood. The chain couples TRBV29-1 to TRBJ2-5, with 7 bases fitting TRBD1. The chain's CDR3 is CSVDLRQGTYF. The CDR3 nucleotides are TGCAGCGTTGACCTCCGACAGGGAACTTACTTC.